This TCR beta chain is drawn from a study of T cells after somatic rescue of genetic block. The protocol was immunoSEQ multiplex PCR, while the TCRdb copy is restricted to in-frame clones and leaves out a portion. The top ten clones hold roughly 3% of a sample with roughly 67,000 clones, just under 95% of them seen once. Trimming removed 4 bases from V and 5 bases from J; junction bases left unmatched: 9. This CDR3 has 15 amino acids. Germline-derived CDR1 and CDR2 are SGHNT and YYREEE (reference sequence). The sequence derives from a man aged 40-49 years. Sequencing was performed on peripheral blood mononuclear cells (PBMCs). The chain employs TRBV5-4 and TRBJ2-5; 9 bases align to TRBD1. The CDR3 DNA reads TGTGCCAGCAGCAAGGAACAGGGGGCTAGTGAGACCCAGTACTTC. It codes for CASSKEQGASETQYF.